The 28 T cell receptor beta chains in this list originate from one sample, sequenced in a study of T cell repertoires in aging, cancer and after chemotherapy. Amplification of TCR beta used genomic DNA extracted from peripheral blood. TRB rearrangements spanning V, D and J were amplified using mixed TRB-A/B primers. TCRdb re-called the multiplex PCR reads through MiXCR, storing one row per CDR3 protein. The sample lists 6,100 or so distinct CDR3 sequences; about 20% were seen once. Sequences were obtained from blood. The origin of the receptors is a human donor with a blood cancer.

By its share, this clonotype is medium-sized (0.01 to 0.1%). This chain joins TRBV6-2 or TRBV6-3 and TRBJ1-4; 10 bases agree with TRBD1. The CDR3 totals 14 residues. The germline gives CDR1 MNHEY, CDR2 SVGEGT. J lost 8 bases, V lost 6 bases, and 6 bases had no gene match. Here the CDR3 DNA reads TGTGCCAGCAGCTCGGGGACAGGGGACGAAAAACTGTTTTTT. The encoded protein is CASSSGTGDEKLFF.

The chain joins TRBV5-1 to TRBJ2-2; TRBD1 matches at 8 bases. Trimming cost V 4 bases and J 3 bases; bases outside gene matches: 2. Germline lookup yields CDR1 SGHRS and CDR2 YFSETQ. The CDR3 loop spans 14 amino acids. CDR3 bases: TGCGCCAGCAGCGTACAGGGGGACACCGGGGAGCTGTTTTTT. It translates to CASSVQGDTGELFF.

This rearrangement joins TRBV5-1 to TRBJ2-1; 9 positions agree with TRBD2. V lost 4 bases and J lost 4; bases outside the gene matches: 6. Germline V gene lookup returns CDR1 SGHRS and CDR2 YFSETQ. The CDR3 is 15 residues long. Here the CDR3 reads CASSPTSGEYNEQFF. The CDR3 DNA reads TGCGCCAGCAGCCCGACTAGCGGTGAATACAATGAGCAGTTCTTC.

The J gene is TRBJ2-5, the V gene TRBV20-1; no reliable D call. The CDR3 spans 13 residues. Germline V gives CDR1 DFQATT, CDR2 SNEGSKA (reference sequence). The DNA of the CDR3 is TGCAGCCCAAGAAAGGCACCCCAAGAGACCCAGTACTTC. This encodes CSPRKAPQETQYF.

The chain recombines TRBV28 with TRBJ2-2, with 8 bases that match TRBD1. This CDR3 has 15 amino acids. Germline CDR1 and CDR2: MDHEN and SYDVKM. With V trimmed by 4 bases and J by 5 bases, 6 bases remained unmatched. CDR3 in amino acids: CASSWAGGETGELFF. CDR3 bases: TGTGCCAGCAGTTGGGCAGGGGGCGAGACCGGGGAGCTGTTTTTT. Looking up the rest from reference TRBV28 and TRBJ2-2 gives the full variable domain: DVKVTQSSRYLVKRTGEKVFLECVQDMDHENMFWYRQDPGLGLRLIYFSYDVKMKEKGDIPEGYSVSREKKERFSLILESASTNQTSMYLCASSWAGGETGELFFGEGSRLTVL.

Note on this clonotype: With a much larger clone just one base away, this may be a read error. V is TRBV13 and J is TRBJ2-1, with 7 positions matching TRBD2. The trim removed 2 bases at V and 7 bases at J, leaving 11 bases unmatched. The CDR3 is 16 amino acids. The V gene's germline CDR1 is PRHDT and CDR2 FYEKMQ (reference sequence). The CDR3 coding sequence is TGTGCCAGCAGCTTACCGGCGGGAGTGCCAGAAAATGAGCAGTTCTTC. Amino acid sequence: CASSLPAGVPENEQFF.

The chain is built from TRBV27 and TRBJ1-3; D possibly corresponds to TRBD1 (5 bases). The CDR3 runs 15 residues. Trimming left V 3 bases short and J 3 bases short, with 12 bases between. Germline V gene sequence: CDR1 MNHEY, CDR2 SMNVEV (reference sequence). CDR3 sequence (DNA): TGTGCCAGCAGTTTGGGGCAGAACCATGGAAACACCATATATTTT. It codes for CASSLGQNHGNTIYF.

This chain uses TRBV7-2 with TRBJ2-3; perhaps TRBD1 as D (5 bases). V shed 5 bases and J shed 6 bases, with 15 bases lying between them. The CDR3 runs 14 residues. Germline V gene lookup returns CDR1 SGHTA and CDR2 FQGNSA. CDR3 coding DNA: TGTGCCAGCAGCCAAGGGGCCCTGACGGATACGCAGTATTTT. Translation: CASSQGALTDTQYF.

In its sample, this clonotype was seen a few times. V gene TRBV18 combines with J gene TRBJ2-7; D is uncertain. The CDR3 is made up of 13 amino acids. V dropped 1 base and J dropped 3 bases, with 7 bases sitting between them. Germline V gene sequence: CDR1 KGHSH, CDR2 LQKENI. CDR3: CASSPLPSYEQYF. The CDR3 coding sequence is TGTGCCAGCTCACCACTTCCTAGCTACGAGCAGTACTTC.

By proportion, this clonotype is medium-sized (0.01 to 0.1%). The rearrangement links TRBV7-6 to TRBJ2-1; the D gene could be TRBD1 or TRBD2 (5 bases each). This CDR3 is built from 16 residues. Germline V gene sequence: CDR1 SGHVS, CDR2 FNYEAQ. V lost 0 bases, J lost 7 bases, and 16 bases lay in between. CDR3 region: CASSLALVRDRNEQFF. DNA of the CDR3: TGTGCCAGCAGCTTAGCCCTCGTCAGGGACCGTAATGAGCAGTTCTTC. The variable domain in full, completed from reference TRBV7-6 and TRBJ2-1, reads GAGVSQSPRYKVTKRGQDVALRCDPISGHVSLYWYRQALGQGPEFLTYFNYEAQQDKSGLPNDRFSAERPEGSISTLTIQRTEQRDSAMYRCASSLALVRDRNEQFFGPGTRLTVL.

This clonotype is labeled as medium-sized. The V gene is TRBV18, the J gene TRBJ1-2, with 8 bases fitting TRBD1. The CDR3 has 16 residues. Trimming removed 3 bases from V and 2 bases from J; junction bases left unmatched: 8. Germline CDR1 and CDR2: KGHSH and LQKENI. The CDR3 bases are TGTGCCAGCTCACCTGCGACAGGGGCAACAAACTATGGCTACACCTTC. It translates to CASSPATGATNYGYTF.

Only a few counts were recorded for this clonotype. The genes are TRBV5-1 and TRBJ2-2; D is unresolved. Germline assignment: CDR1 SGHRS and CDR2 YFSETQ. The germline V and J ends were trimmed by 0 bases and 4 bases, with 4 bases remaining between them. The CDR3 spans 13 residues. The CDR3 DNA sequence: TGCGCCAGCAGCTTGGGGGTCACCGGGGAGCTGTTTTTT. It specifies CASSLGVTGELFF.

The chain carries TRBV27 and TRBJ2-7; TRBD1 aligns across 10 bases. The CDR3 runs 13 residues. After removal of 8 bases from V and 5 bases from J, the junction contained 6 bases not matched to a gene. Germline CDR1 is MNHEY and CDR2 is SMNVEV (reference sequence). The CDR3 here is CASGRQGADEQYF. The CDR3 coding sequence is TGTGCCAGCGGAAGACAGGGGGCTGACGAGCAGTACTTC.

The chain combines TRBV4-1 with TRBJ2-3; D remains unclear. V was clipped by 0 bases and J by 7 bases, with 17 bases between them. In germline, CDR1 is MGHRA, CDR2 YSYEKL. The CDR3 is made up of 16 amino acids. CDR3 region: CASSQDQAASKNTQYF. The CDR3 DNA is TGCGCCAGCAGCCAAGATCAGGCTGCCTCGAAGAATACGCAGTATTTT.

The chain recombines TRBV20-1 with TRBJ2-7; D might be TRBD1 or TRBD2, each matching 7 bases. Germline CDR1 DFQATT, CDR2 SNEGSKA (reference sequence). The CDR3 loop spans 14 amino acids. Trimming took off 0 bases at V and 7 bases at J, with 16 bases between the two ends. The CDR3 here is CSARDGQVGREQYF. CDR3 nucleotides: TGCAGTGCTAGAGATGGACAGGTCGGGAGGGAGCAGTACTTC.

This clonotype is categorized as medium-sized (0.01 to 0.1%). The V and J genes are TRBV6-2 or TRBV6-3 and TRBJ2-5, with 8 bases fitting TRBD1. V lost 7 bases and J lost 5; bases outside the gene matches: 9. CDR1 is MNHEY, CDR2 SVGEGT, per germline. The CDR3 contains 14 residues. CDR3 sequence (DNA): TGTGCCAGCAACACTGGACAGGGCCGGGAGACCCAGTACTTC. This sequence encodes CASNTGQGRETQYF.

Note on this clonotype: Germline and junction disagree at one end, which may indicate a read error. This rearrangement joins TRBV6-5 to TRBJ1-1; the D gene is possibly TRBD1 (6 bases). This CDR3 comprises 17 residues. The germline CDR1 and CDR2 sequences are MNHEY and SVGAGI. Here the CDR3 reads CASSYSLGRAGDTDAFF. CDR3 nucleotide sequence: TGTGCCAGCAGTTACTCCCTGGGGAGGGCAGGGGACACTGACGCTTTCTTT.

This clonotype was recorded a few times. The chain is built from TRBV18 and TRBJ1-2; D might be TRBD1 (6 bases). The CDR3 has 15 residues. From germline, CDR1 is KGHSH and CDR2 LQKENI. V lost 3 bases and J lost 0, with 11 bases in between. This chain's CDR3 is CASSPGTSANYGYTF. Written as DNA, the CDR3 is TGTGCCAGCTCACCGGGGACATCTGCTAACTATGGCTACACCTTC.

This clonotype was observed a handful of times. The rearrangement uses TRBV5-4 and TRBJ1-2; D not resolved. V was clipped by 4 bases and J by 6 bases, with 22 bases between them. The CDR3 is 16 amino acids. Germline V gene lookup returns CDR1 SGHNT and CDR2 YYREEE (reference sequence). The CDR3 DNA reads TGTGCCAGCAGCCTCCTGGGCAGGTCAACACTACATGGCTACACCTTC. Protein: CASSLLGRSTLHGYTF.

J is TRBJ1-1 and V is TRBV5-5, with D unclear. V was shortened by 2 bases and J by 4 bases, with 15 bases between the two germline ends. The CDR3 contains 15 residues. CDR1 SGHKS and CDR2 YYEKEE come from the germline V gene (reference sequence). DNA for the CDR3: TGTGCCAGCAGCTTTTCACCGGGTCCCATCACTGAAGCTTTCTTT. Translation: CASSFSPGPITEAFF.

J is TRBJ2-5 and V is TRBV5-1, with 8 positions matching TRBD1. The CDR3 extends over 15 amino acids. V was clipped by 4 bases and J by 3 bases; unmatched bases: 8. Germline V gene lookup returns CDR1 SGHRS and CDR2 YFSETQ. The CDR3 nucleotides read TGCGCCAGCAGCGTTTCCGGGACAGGAGAAGAGACCCAGTACTTC. Its translation is CASSVSGTGEETQYF.

J is TRBJ1-2 and V is TRBV19; 8 bases are a match to TRBD1. Germline values: CDR1 LNHDA, CDR2 SQIVND (reference sequence). The CDR3 is made up of 17 amino acids. V gave up 0 bases and J gave up 6 bases; unmatched junction bases: 12. CDR3 region: CASSIDQWTGNVNGYTF. The CDR3 DNA sequence: TGTGCCAGTAGTATAGATCAGTGGACAGGGAATGTGAATGGCTACACCTTC.

This clonotype was observed a handful of times. The DNA for the CDR3 is TGTGCCAGTAGTACGGACATTAGGGGTCATGGCTACACCTTC. Protein: CASSTDIRGHGYTF. The chain couples TRBV19 to TRBJ1-2; tentatively, D is TRBD1 (5 bases). Trimming shortened V by 4 bases and J by 6 bases, and 15 bases separated the two germline ends. Germline V gene lookup returns CDR1 LNHDA and CDR2 SQIVND (reference sequence). This CDR3 comprises 14 residues.

By frequency in the sample, this clonotype is medium-sized. The J gene is TRBJ2-1, the V gene TRBV19; 9 positions agree with TRBD1. The germline gives CDR1 LNHDA, CDR2 SQIVND (reference sequence). The CDR3 length is 19 residues. The J segment lost 0 bases and the V segment lost 3 bases, leaving 12 bases of the junction unmatched. CDR3 residues: CASSIPGQGPDDSYNEQFF. CDR3 nucleotides: TGTGCCAGTAGTATCCCGGGACAGGGTCCCGATGACTCCTACAATGAGCAGTTCTTC.

V is TRBV7-9 and J is TRBJ2-5; 7 bases are a match to TRBD2. Germline V gene sequence: CDR1 SEHNR, CDR2 FQNEAQ (reference sequence). The CDR3 contains 14 residues. V gave up 3 bases and J gave up 3 bases; unmatched junction bases: 4. The CDR3 DNA reads TGTGCCAGCAGCTTTGGGGGGGGGGAAGAGACCCAGTACTTC. Protein sequence: CASSFGGGEETQYF.

This clonotype was seen more than once but under ten times. The J gene is TRBJ2-2, the V gene TRBV20-1, with D hard to call. Germline CDR1 is DFQATT and CDR2 is SNEGSKA (reference sequence). V was trimmed by 6 bases and J by 4 bases, leaving 12 bases between them. The CDR3 consists of 13 residues. The CDR3 spells CSAPRRPTGELFF. DNA for the CDR3: TGCAGTGCCCCCCGGAGACCCACCGGGGAGCTGTTTTTT.

This clonotype is termed medium-sized. This rearrangement joins TRBV5-4 to TRBJ2-1; TRBD1 might be the D (5 bases). Germline CDR1 reads SGHNT; CDR2 reads YYREEE (reference sequence). V shed 0 bases and J shed 0 bases, with 7 bases lying between them. The length of the CDR3 is 15 residues. Here the CDR3 DNA reads TGTGCCAGCAGCTTGGGAACAGGCTCCTACAATGAGCAGTTCTTC. Its translation: CASSLGTGSYNEQFF.

The chain combines TRBV20-1 with TRBJ2-2, with 15 nucleotides matching TRBD2. The length of the CDR3 is 16 residues. The V gene end was trimmed by 6 bases and the J gene end by 4 bases; junction bases not matched to a gene: 6. Germline-derived CDR1 and CDR2 are DFQATT and SNEGSKA (reference sequence). The chain's CDR3 is CSASGTSGRFTGELFF. In nucleotides, the CDR3 is TGCAGTGCCTCAGGGACTAGCGGGAGGTTCACCGGGGAGCTGTTTTTT.